These T cell receptor beta chains were read from a single sample in a study of metastatic and nonmetastatic thyroid tumors. TCRdb called clones again from the PCR reads with MiXCR. This sample has approximately 5,800 clones, with around 32% found just once. Sequencing input: adjacent normal tissue. The receptor set was obtained from a female donor with papillary thyroid cancer or a benign thyroid nodule (not recorded which). Some clones in this sample may be carry-over from other donors' samples. The CDR3 runs from the conserved cysteine through the conserved F or W. The D gene is left open where the match is weak. For some rows the clone size is stated as once, few or many, or as a class when expanded; others skip it.

-	TRBV6-5	-	TRBJ2-2	TGTGCCAGCAGTTACGGGGATCAGGGATACACCGGGGAGCTGTTTTTT	CASSYGDQGYTGELFF
-	TRBV20-1	medium-sized	TRBJ1-4	TGCAGTGTGGCCGACAGGTTTAATGAAAAACTGTTTTTT	CSVADRFNEKLFF
TRBD2	TRBV6-2/TRBV6-3	-	TRBJ2-7	TGTGCCAGCAGTTTCAGCGGGGCGGGATCCGAGCAGTACTTC	CASSFSGAGSEQYF
TRBD1	TRBV7-8	-	TRBJ1-2	TGTGCCAGCAGCTACTCCGGGACAGGGGGCCTCGGAGCTTATGGCTACACCTTC	CASSYSGTGGLGAYGYTF
-	TRBV30	-	TRBJ2-1	TGTGCCTGGAGGGAGCGGAGCTCCTACAATGAGCAGTTCTTC	CAWRERSSYNEQFF
-	TRBV7-9	-	TRBJ1-2	TGTGCCAGCAGCGGACAGTTAGACTATGGCTACACCTTC	CASSGQLDYGYTF
-	TRBV7-3	medium-sized	TRBJ2-7	TGTGCCAGCACCATACCTTACTCCCACGAGCAGTACTTC	CASTIPYSHEQYF
-	TRBV5-5	-	TRBJ1-5	TGTGCCAGCAGCTTGTTGGAATATAGCAATCAGCCCCAGCATTTT	CASSLLEYSNQPQHF
-	TRBV30	medium-sized	TRBJ1-1	TGTGCCTGGAGTGTATGGGGTGGTGCCACTGAAGCTTTCTTT	CAWSVWGGATEAFF
-	TRBV12-3/TRBV12-4	-	TRBJ2-7	TGTGCCAGCAGCTCGGACATATTAGCCTACGAGCAGTACTTC	CASSSDILAYEQYF
-	TRBV6-1	-	TRBJ1-5	TGTGCCAGCAGCCGCGGACAGAGCAATCAGCCCCAGCATTTT	CASSRGQSNQPQHF
-	TRBV7-9	-	TRBJ1-2	TGTGCCAGCAGCCCCGACAGAGGGGACTATGGCTACACCTTC	CASSPDRGDYGYTF
TRBD1	TRBV5-4	-	TRBJ1-5	TGTGCCAGCACCTACTCTGATAGGACAGGGGCAAATCAGCCCCAGCATTTT	CASTYSDRTGANQPQHF
-	TRBV27	-	TRBJ1-5	TGCACCAGCGCACAGGGTAATCAGCCCCAGCATTTT	CTSAQGNQPQHF
TRBD2	TRBV12-3/TRBV12-4	-	TRBJ2-3	TGTGCCAGCAGTCTCCAGGCGGGAGGGGGGGCAGATACGCAGTATTTT	CASSLQAGGGADTQYF
-	TRBV6-1	-	TRBJ1-5	TGTGCCAGCAGTGAAGCTAGGGTTTCCGTCTATAGCAATCAGCCCCAGCATTTT	CASSEARVSVYSNQPQHF
-	TRBV20-1	-	TRBJ1-6	TGCAGTGCTAGAGACTGGGTCATGGACCCCTGGTTCAATTCACCCCTCCACTTT	CSARDWVMDPWFNSPLHF
TRBD1	TRBV6-6	few	TRBJ2-7	TGTGCCAGCAGTTACTCGCCGGGACAGGGGCAGTACTTC	CASSYSPGQGQYF
TRBD1	TRBV9	once	TRBJ1-4	TGTGCCAGCAGCACCGGGACAGGGCATGAAAAACTGTTTTTT	CASSTGTGHEKLFF
TRBD1	TRBV6-1	few	TRBJ1-6	TGTGCCAGCAGTCGATCTGACAGGGATAATTCACCCCTCCACTTT	CASSRSDRDNSPLHF
-	TRBV12-3/TRBV12-4	few	TRBJ2-2	TGTGCCAGCAATCGTAACACCGGGGAGCTGTTTTTT	CASNRNTGELFF
-	TRBV4-2	-	TRBJ1-1	TGTGCCAGCAGAGGTTTAAACACTGAAGCTTTCTTT	CASRGLNTEAFF
-	TRBV2	medium-sized	TRBJ2-1	TGTGCCAGCAGTCCTAGGGTCCTCAATGAGCAGTTCTTC	CASSPRVLNEQFF
-	TRBV6-2/TRBV6-3	many	TRBJ2-1	TGTGCCAGTAACCTAGCGCCCTACAATGAGCAGTTCTTC	CASNLAPYNEQFF
-	TRBV5-1	-	TRBJ1-2	TGCGCCAGCAGCCGGACGGACGCCAACTATGGCTACACCTTC	CASSRTDANYGYTF
TRBD2	TRBV2	-	TRBJ2-1	TGTGCCAGTGGAACTAGCGGAAACAATGAGCAGTTCTTC	CASGTSGNNEQFF
-	TRBV12-3/TRBV12-4	-	TRBJ1-2	TGTGCCAGCAGTTTACGGCTCGACAGCGTCTATGGCTACACCTTC	CASSLRLDSVYGYTF
-	TRBV6-5	few	TRBJ2-7	TGTGTCAGCAGTTACTCGAGCGGTGGCTACGAGCAGTACTTC	CVSSYSSGGYEQYF
-	TRBV5-1	-	TRBJ1-2	TGCGCCAGCAGCTTGGGGTCAGGAGATTATAACTATGGCTACACCTTC	CASSLGSGDYNYGYTF
-	TRBV28	few	TRBJ1-2	TGTGCCAGCAGTTTAGGGCTTCGAGATGGCTACACCTTC	CASSLGLRDGYTF
-	TRBV19	few	TRBJ1-5	TGTGCCAGTACAGGAGCGGACAGACGGCATCAGCCCCAGCATTTT	CASTGADRRHQPQHF
-	TRBV2	-	TRBJ1-6	TGTGCCAGCAGTGGTTTCCTTACAGGGAGGAATTCACCCCTCCACTTT	CASSGFLTGRNSPLHF
-	TRBV10-3	-	TRBJ1-6	TGTGCCATCAGTGAGTCACCCCGCATAAGGTCCCATAATTCACCCCTCCACTTT	CAISESPRIRSHNSPLHF
-	TRBV6-1	few	TRBJ2-7	TGTGCCAGCAGTGTTAGGGACCTACCGAGCTCCTACGAGCAGTACTTC	CASSVRDLPSSYEQYF
TRBD2	TRBV6-5	medium-sized	TRBJ2-1	TGTGCCAGCATCCCCGGGACTAGCGGGGGGTTATCCTACAATGAGCAGTTCTTC	CASIPGTSGGLSYNEQFF
TRBD2	TRBV7-8	medium-sized	TRBJ2-7	TGTGCCAGCAGCTCGACTAGCGGGGGGTTAGAGTACTTC	CASSSTSGGLEYF
TRBD1	TRBV12-3/TRBV12-4	few	TRBJ2-1	TGTGCCAGCAGTTTGGCCGGGACAGGGTGGTCCTTC	CASSLAGTGWSF
TRBD1	TRBV6-2/TRBV6-3	large	TRBJ1-6	TGTGCCAGCAGTTCCCCGGACAGGGGGTTTTCACCCCTCCACTTT	CASSSPDRGFSPLHF
TRBD2	TRBV11-3	-	TRBJ2-1	TGTGCCAGCAGCTCCTCTCTAGCGGGAATGGATGAGCAGTTCTTC	CASSSSLAGMDEQFF
-	TRBV6-5	-	TRBJ1-2	TGTGCCAGCAGTTACTTCCAGGGAAGAGGCTACATCTTC	CASSYFQGRGYIF
-	TRBV11-2	-	TRBJ2-3	TGTGCCAGCAGCCCGTCCACTAGCACAGATACGCAGTATTTT	CASSPSTSTDTQYF
-	TRBV6-6	many	TRBJ2-3	TGTGCCAGCAGTTACTCACCATCGACAGGCACAGATACGCAGTATTTT	CASSYSPSTGTDTQYF
-	TRBV27	few	TRBJ2-1	TGTGCCAGCAGTTTTGGGACCAATCGACCCCTCTACAATGAGCAGTTCTTC	CASSFGTNRPLYNEQFF
TRBD1	TRBV6-1	few	TRBJ2-7	TGTGCCATACAAACAGGGGACCTCCCTCCCTACGAGCAGTACTTC	CAIQTGDLPPYEQYF
-	TRBV20-1	few	TRBJ2-7	TGCAGTGCTAGAGGAGACTTTTTTCAGACGACCCCCTACGAGCAGTACTTC	CSARGDFFQTTPYEQYF
-	TRBV19	few	TRBJ1-5	TGTGCCAGTAGTTTACAGCCCGATCAGCCCCAGCATTTT	CASSLQPDQPQHF
-	TRBV5-8	-	TRBJ2-5	TGTGCCAGCAGCTTGCCGGGACCGATAGGAGAGACCCGGTACTTC	CASSLPGPIGETRYF
-	TRBV7-9	-	TRBJ2-1	TGTGCCAGCAGCGGATTCTTCATCGGGCACAATGAGCAGTTCTTC	CASSGFFIGHNEQFF
-	TRBV12-3/TRBV12-4	-	TRBJ2-7	TGTGCCAGCAGTCTAGGAGATACCTACGAGCAGTACTTC	CASSLGDTYEQYF
-	TRBV7-3	-	TRBJ2-2	TGTGCCAGCAGCTCTGGGTGGGGGACCGGGGAGCTGTTTTTT	CASSSGWGTGELFF
-	TRBV29-1	-	TRBJ2-7	TGCAGCGTTGTCGGGGGCCCCTACGAGCAGTACTTC	CSVVGGPYEQYF